The 32 T cell receptor beta chains reported below all come from one sample, sequenced in a study of blood T cell repertoires in COVID-19. TCRdb's copy holds only in-frame clones and misses some; the assay was immunoSEQ multiplex PCR. Among about 71,000 clones listed, 65% to 80% were seen once. The sample consisted of peripheral blood. Receptor source: a woman older than 75 with active or convalescent COVID-19.

This chain links TRBV30 with TRBJ2-2; 8 bases are shared with TRBD2. There are 16 residues in the CDR3. V lost 1 base, J lost 3 bases, and 7 bases stayed unmatched. Per the germline V gene, CDR1 is GTSNPN and CDR2 is SVGIG (reference sequence). CDR3 in DNA: TGTGCCTGGAGTGGGCGAGCGGGGGCGCACACCGGGGAGCTGTTTTTT. It translates to CAWSGRAGAHTGELFF.

The chain has TRBV25-1 and TRBJ2-5; the match to TRBD2 covers 10 bases. This CDR3 has 14 amino acids. Per germline, CDR1 MGHDK and CDR2 SYGVNS. Germline trimming cut 6 bases from V and 5 bases from J; bases unmatched to any gene: 6. The CDR3 region has the DNA TGTGCCAGCAGGGTAGCGGGGGGCCCGGAGACCCAGTACTTC. It encodes CASRVAGGPETQYF.

The chain links TRBV5-5 to TRBJ1-6; no definite D call. Trimming removed 0 bases from V and 9 bases from J, with 13 bases in between. Germline V gives CDR1 SGHKS, CDR2 YYEKEE (reference sequence). This CDR3 spans 15 amino acids. The CDR3 coding sequence is TGTGCCAGCAGCTTGGCGGGTGGTTTCGGTTCACCCCTCCACTTT. It translates to CASSLAGGFGSPLHF.

This chain connects TRBV5-1 to TRBJ2-5, with D unclear. CDR1 SGHRS and CDR2 YFSETQ come from the germline V gene. The CDR3 spans 13 residues. Between the trimmed V and J ends, which lost 4 bases and 10 bases, there was a span of 17 bases. The CDR3 nucleotides are TGCGCCAGCAGCCTGGAGAGGCAGTGGGTCCAGTACTTC. Translating gives CASSLERQWVQYF.

The chain links TRBV13 to TRBJ2-7, with 9 bases lining up with TRBD1. The J segment lost 6 bases and the V segment lost 5 bases, leaving 11 bases of the junction unmatched. CDR1 PRHDT and CDR2 FYEKMQ come from the germline V gene (reference sequence). There are 15 residues in the CDR3. As DNA, the CDR3 is TGTGCCAGCAGCCCCAGACAGGGGGAGGGCTTCGAGCAGTACTTC. Its translation is CASSPRQGEGFEQYF.

This sequence joins TRBV5-1 and TRBJ2-5; the D gene is possibly TRBD2 (6 bases). Trimming stripped 2 bases from V and 2 bases from J, with 10 bases between. The V gene's germline CDR1 is SGHRS and CDR2 YFSETQ. This CDR3 spans 14 amino acids. The chain's CDR3 is CASSFSGSQETQYF. The CDR3 DNA follows: TGCGCCAGCAGCTTTTCCGGGAGTCAAGAGACCCAGTACTTC.

The table lists this clone with a count of one. The gene calls are TRBV28 and TRBJ1-4; maybe TRBD1 (6 bases). The CDR3 has 14 residues. The germline V and J ends were trimmed by 3 bases and 8 bases, with 13 bases remaining between them. Looked up from germline, CDR1 is MDHEN and CDR2 is SYDVKM. The CDR3 protein is CASSLKGVKEKLFF. Written as DNA, the CDR3 is TGTGCCAGCAGTTTGAAGGGGGTAAAGGAAAAACTGTTTTTT.

V usage is TRBV4-2 and J usage is TRBJ1-3, with a weak D call TRBD1 (6 bases). CDR1 is LGHNA and CDR2 is YNFKEQ in the germline V gene. The CDR3 contains 15 residues. Deletions cut 1 base from V and 1 base from J, with 8 bases between. CDR3 protein: CASSQGQESGNTIYF. The CDR3 region has the DNA TGTGCCAGCAGCCAAGGACAGGAGTCTGGAAACACCATATATTTT.

About this clone: Other DNA sequences in this specimen translate into the identical CDR3. The J gene is TRBJ1-6, the V gene TRBV9; D gene uncertain. V lost 0 bases and J lost 4, with 8 bases in between. The CDR3 spans 15 residues. The V gene's germline CDR1 is SGDLS and CDR2 YYNGEE. The CDR3, as DNA: TGTGCCAGCAGCGTAGGTCGGGATTATAATTCACCCCTCCACTTT. Protein sequence: CASSVGRDYNSPLHF.

CDR3 region: CAISDSHSSPLHF. CDR3 DNA: TGTGCCATCAGTGACTCGCACAGTTCACCCCTCCACTTT. The gene calls are TRBV10-3 and TRBJ1-6, with no clear D. Trimming removed 3 bases at V and 9 bases at J, with 9 bases between. Per germline, CDR1 ENHRY and CDR2 SYGVKD. This CDR3 is 13 amino acids long.

V and J are TRBV19 and TRBJ2-2; D is uncertain. Germline values: CDR1 LNHDA, CDR2 SQIVND (reference sequence). This CDR3 spans 12 amino acids. V gave up 2 bases and J gave up 7 bases, with 5 bases separating them. CDR3 residues: CASSISGGELFF. DNA of the CDR3: TGTGCCAGTAGTATATCAGGCGGGGAGCTGTTTTTT.

The J gene is TRBJ1-3, the V gene TRBV28; D remains ambiguous. Per germline, CDR1 MDHEN and CDR2 SYDVKM. The CDR3 runs to 15 residues. Trimming left V 7 bases short and J 1 base short, with 14 bases between. DNA for the CDR3: TGTGCCAGCAAGTTTGGAGGAGTTTCTGGAAACACCATATATTTT. Protein: CASKFGGVSGNTIYF.

The J gene is TRBJ2-5, the V gene TRBV9; 8 bases match TRBD2. This CDR3 comprises 15 residues. The V gene's germline CDR1 is SGDLS and CDR2 YYNGEE. V trimming: 2 bases; J trimming: 4 bases; junction bases outside the gene matches: 7. The CDR3 loop is CASSVVGGGGETQYF. DNA of the CDR3: TGTGCCAGCAGCGTGGTCGGGGGGGGTGGAGAGACCCAGTACTTC. The full variable domain, completed using reference TRBV9 and TRBJ2-5, is DSGVTQTPKHLITATGQRVTLRCSPRSGDLSVYWYQQSLDQGLQFLIQYYNGEERAKGNILERFSAQQFPDLHSELNLSSLELGDSALYFCASSVVGGGGETQYFGPGTRLLVL.

The chain joins TRBV11-2 to TRBJ2-2, with D perhaps TRBD1 (5 bases). Trimming pared 5 bases from V and 6 bases from J, leaving 16 bases between. The CDR3 extends over 15 amino acids. Germline V gene lookup returns CDR1 SGHAT and CDR2 FQNNGV. The CDR3 protein is CASSLHRGEAGELFF. The CDR3 DNA follows: TGTGCCAGCAGCCTACATAGGGGCGAGGCCGGGGAGCTGTTTTTT.

This rearrangement joins TRBV28 to TRBJ1-4; 10 nucleotides match TRBD1. Per germline, CDR1 MDHEN and CDR2 SYDVKM. The CDR3 totals 17 residues. Germline trimming cut 7 bases from V and 7 bases from J; bases unmatched to any gene: 15. The CDR3 region has the DNA TGTGCCAGCATGGCGCCATGGACAGGGGGTGTCGGTGAAAAACTGTTTTTT. Translated: CASMAPWTGGVGEKLFF.

J is TRBJ2-3 and V is TRBV25-1; maybe TRBD2 (5 bases). Germline V CDR1 and CDR2: MGHDK, SYGVNS. Deletions cut 2 bases from V and 2 bases from J, with 14 bases between. This CDR3 is 16 amino acids long. In DNA form, the CDR3 reads TGTGCCAGCAGTGAAGCGAGGGAACTTTTCACAGATACGCAGTATTTT. Translating it yields CASSEARELFTDTQYF. Combining the CDR3 with reference TRBV25-1 and TRBJ2-3 gives the whole variable domain EADIYQTPRYLVIGTGKKITLECSQTMGHDKMYWYQQDPGMELHLIHYSYGVNSTEKGDLSSESTVSRIRTEHFPLTLESARPSHTSQYLCASSEARELFTDTQYFGPGTRLTVL.

This clone was picked up a small number of times. V gene TRBV30 combines with J gene TRBJ1-5; D call uncertain. Between the trimmed V and J ends, which lost 2 bases and 1 base, there was a span of 9 bases. The CDR3 totals 14 residues. In germline, CDR1 is GTSNPN, CDR2 SVGIG (reference sequence). CDR3 region: CAWSHHGSNQPQHF. CDR3 bases: TGTGCCTGGAGTCATCACGGGAGCAATCAGCCCCAGCATTTT.

The chain has TRBV7-2 and TRBJ2-2; D is perhaps TRBD2 (7 bases). Germline CDR1 is SGHTA and CDR2 is FQGNSA. The V and J ends lost 4 bases and 4 bases respectively, with 19 bases between them. CDR3 length: 17 amino acids. CDR3 amino acids: CASSSARLAGVTGELFF. DNA for the CDR3: TGTGCCAGCAGCTCCGCGCGACTAGCAGGGGTCACCGGGGAGCTGTTTTTT.

This chain uses TRBV5-1 with TRBJ2-1, with TRBD1 as a possible D gene (5 bases). Germline V lookup: CDR1 SGHRS, CDR2 YFSETQ. The CDR3 is 12 residues long. V lost 5 bases and J lost 2, with 5 bases in between. DNA of the CDR3: TGCGCCAGCAGGACAGCCTACAATGAGCAGTTCTTC. It specifies CASRTAYNEQFF.

V usage is TRBV6-6 and J usage is TRBJ1-6; D might be TRBD1 (6 bases). With 5 bases removed from V and 5 bases from J, the gap between germline ends came to 10 bases. The length of the CDR3 is 14 residues. Germline CDR1 is MNHNY and CDR2 is SVGAGI (reference sequence). As DNA, the CDR3 is TGTGCCAGCAGTAGCGACAGGAATAATTCACCCCTCCACTTT. Residues: CASSSDRNNSPLHF.

The gene calls are TRBV5-1 and TRBJ2-1; D is possibly TRBD1 (6 bases). The CDR3 contains 15 residues. V lost 4 bases and J lost 2, with 13 bases in between. Germline CDR1 SGHRS, CDR2 YFSETQ. The CDR3 DNA reads as TGCGCCAGCAGCACCACAGGGAACCCCTACAATGAGCAGTTCTTC. It encodes CASSTTGNPYNEQFF.

The V call is TRBV19, the J call TRBJ1-3; D uncertain. V shed 5 bases and J shed 1 base, with 9 bases lying between them. Per germline, CDR1 LNHDA and CDR2 SQIVND (reference sequence). The CDR3 spans 14 residues. CDR3 region: CASSVAGSGNTIYF. The CDR3 bases are TGTGCCAGTAGTGTCGCAGGATCTGGAAACACCATATATTTT. Using reference TRBV19 and TRBJ1-3 for the parts outside the CDR3, the full variable domain is DGGITQSPKYLFRKEGQNVTLSCEQNLNHDAMYWYRQDPGQGLRLIYYSQIVNDFQKGDIAEGYSVSREKKESFPLTVTSAQKNPTAFYLCASSVAGSGNTIYFGEGSWLTVV.

The rearrangement links TRBV29-1 to TRBJ2-3; D might be TRBD2 (6 bases). V was shortened by 4 bases and J by 2 bases, with 7 bases between the two germline ends. This CDR3 spans 12 amino acids. Germline V CDR1 and CDR2: SQVTM, ANQGSEA. The CDR3 coding sequence is TGCAGCGTTGGGGAGGACACAGATACGCAGTATTTT. Translation gives CSVGEDTDTQYF.

The rearrangement joins TRBV3-1 (or the pseudogene TRBV3-2) to TRBJ2-3, with a tentative D call TRBD1 (6 bases). The CDR3 is 15 residues long. Per the germline V gene, CDR1 is LGHDT and CDR2 is YNNKEL (reference sequence). The V gene lost 2 bases and the J gene lost 5 bases, with 14 bases spanning the gap. For the CDR3, the DNA is TGTGCCAGCAGCCAACCCCTTGGGGGCAGAGATACGCAGTATTTT. This sequence encodes CASSQPLGGRDTQYF.

The V and J genes are TRBV11-2 and TRBJ2-3, with 7 positions matching TRBD2. Germline V gives CDR1 SGHAT, CDR2 FQNNGV. V lost 5 bases and J lost 4; bases outside the gene matches: 12. CDR3 length: 16 amino acids. The chain's CDR3 is CASSPPRRGWADTQYF. In DNA, the CDR3 is TGTGCCAGCAGCCCCCCCAGGCGGGGGTGGGCAGATACGCAGTATTTT.

The rearrangement uses TRBV29-1 and TRBJ2-1, with 9 bases identical to TRBD1. Per the germline V gene, CDR1 is SQVTM and CDR2 is ANQGSEA. The trim removed 7 bases at V and 7 bases at J, leaving 5 bases unmatched. The CDR3 loop spans 12 amino acids. The CDR3 protein is CSAGTGFNEQFF. Here the CDR3 DNA reads TGCAGCGCCGGGACAGGGTTTAATGAGCAGTTCTTC.

V usage is TRBV3-1 (or the pseudogene TRBV3-2) and J usage is TRBJ1-3; D call uncertain. The CDR3 spans 15 residues. Trimming stripped 4 bases from V and 0 bases from J, with 10 bases between. Germline V CDR1 and CDR2: LGHDT, YNNKEL (reference sequence). The CDR3 DNA reads as TGTGCCAGCAGCCTCGGACTGATCTCTGGAAACACCATATATTTT. This gives the protein CASSLGLISGNTIYF.

This clone was detected only a few times. The chain employs TRBV2 and TRBJ1-2, with 10 bases identical to TRBD1. The germline V gene encodes CDR1 SNHLY and CDR2 FYNNEI. This CDR3 contains 14 residues. V gave up 4 bases and J gave up 8 bases; unmatched junction bases: 7. The CDR3 sequence: CASSGDRGNGGYTF. CDR3 DNA: TGTGCCAGCAGTGGGGACAGGGGTAATGGCGGCTACACCTTC. Supplemented by reference TRBV2 and TRBJ1-2, the full variable domain reads EPEVTQTPSHQVTQMGQEVILRCVPISNHLYFYWYRQILGQKVEFLVSFYNNEISEKSEIFDDQFSVERPDGSNFTLKIRSTKLEDSAMYFCASSGDRGNGGYTFGSGTRLTVV.

This chain uses TRBV4-1 with TRBJ2-1, with 7 nucleotides matching TRBD1. The CDR3 covers 15 residues. With V trimmed by 0 bases and J by 5 bases, 4 bases remained unmatched. CDR1 MGHRA and CDR2 YSYEKL come from the germline V gene. In DNA form, the CDR3 reads TGCGCCAGCAGCCAAGACGGGACAGCCAACAATGAGCAGTTCTTC. This sequence encodes CASSQDGTANNEQFF.

The chain carries TRBV9 and TRBJ2-5, with D possibly matching TRBD2 (5 bases). The germline V gene encodes CDR1 SGDLS and CDR2 YYNGEE. Trimming stripped 0 bases from V and 2 bases from J, with 11 bases between. This CDR3 is 15 amino acids long. CDR3: CASSVALPGQETQYF. Here the CDR3 DNA reads TGTGCCAGCAGCGTAGCCCTTCCGGGGCAAGAGACCCAGTACTTC.

Worth noting for this clone: Its ends do not fully match the called genes, so a read error is possible. V is TRBV13 and J is TRBJ2-7; 7 bases align to TRBD1. The germline gives CDR1 PRHDT, CDR2 FYEKMQ (reference sequence). The CDR3 is 12 residues long. The DNA for the CDR3 is TGTGCCAGCAGCTCCGGGACAGACCTTAAGGACTTC. It is translated as CASSSGTDLKDF.

The gene calls are TRBV27 and TRBJ1-2, with D perhaps TRBD1 (5 bases). Germline V lookup: CDR1 MNHEY, CDR2 SMNVEV (reference sequence). This CDR3 contains 16 residues. V gave up 6 bases and J gave up 6 bases, with 23 bases separating them. The CDR3 here is CASSLTPGHGSDGYTF. CDR3 DNA: TGTGCCAGCAGCCTCACCCCCGGACACGGGTCTGATGGCTACACCTTC.